This T cell receptor (beta chain) emerged from a study of blood T cell repertoires in COVID-19. Study-wide background: Both acute and convalescent COVID-19 samples were obtained from the United States, Italy and Spain. The analysed material was cDNA or gDNA that came from T cells, B-cell-depleted T cells, or PBMCs.

Original analysis: Amplifying reference gene primers gave estimates of nucleated cell counts. Here immunoSEQ multiplex PCR was the method, and the copy in TCRdb shows in-frame clones only, minus some. The D gene and trimming were derived from the DNA, and the V and J assignments and clone size from that table. The table has about 200,000 clones, around 78% seen once. Sequencing was done on a sample of peripheral blood. The receptor comes from a woman at least 80 years old with active or convalescent COVID-19.

The CDR3 is CASSYSISGTGGARYF. The CDR3 DNA reads as TGTGCCAGCAGTTACTCAATATCCGGGACAGGGGGCGCACGGTACTTC. The chain is built from TRBV6-6 and TRBJ2-7; 12 bases map to TRBD1. The V and J ends lost 0 bases and 12 bases, in that order; junction bases with no gene match: 12. Per germline, CDR1 MNHNY and CDR2 SVGAGI (reference sequence). The CDR3 contains 16 residues.